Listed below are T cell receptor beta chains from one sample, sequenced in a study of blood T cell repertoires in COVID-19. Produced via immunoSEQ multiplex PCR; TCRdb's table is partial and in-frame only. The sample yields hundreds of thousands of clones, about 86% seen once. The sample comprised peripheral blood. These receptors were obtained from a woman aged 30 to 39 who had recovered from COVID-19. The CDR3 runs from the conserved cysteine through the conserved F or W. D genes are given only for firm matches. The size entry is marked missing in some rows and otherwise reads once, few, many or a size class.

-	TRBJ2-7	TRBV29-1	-	TGCAGCGTACGGAGGGGAGCCCTCGAGCAGTACTTC	CSVRRGALEQYF
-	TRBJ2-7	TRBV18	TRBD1	TGTGCCAGCTCAGAGGGACAGGGGAGTTACGAGCAGTACTTC	CASSEGQGSYEQYF
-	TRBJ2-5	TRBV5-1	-	TGCGCCAGCAGCTTGGTGACAGGTAATCAAGAGACCCAGTACTTC	CASSLVTGNQETQYF
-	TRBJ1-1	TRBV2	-	TGTGCCAGCAACGGGGTAGGTGAAGCTTTCTTT	CASNGVGEAFF
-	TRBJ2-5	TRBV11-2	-	TGTGCCAGCAGCCCACGACAGGAACAAGAGACCCAGTACTTC	CASSPRQEQETQYF
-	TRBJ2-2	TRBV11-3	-	TGTGCCAGCAGCTTAGTCGGGAACACCGGGGAGCTGTTTTTT	CASSLVGNTGELFF
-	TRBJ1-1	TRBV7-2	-	TGTGCCAGCAGCCCTGCGATATCGAACACTGAAGCTTTCTTT	CASSPAISNTEAFF
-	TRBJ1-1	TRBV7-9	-	TGTGCCAGCAGCTTACACGCGGGATTGAACACTGAAGCTTTCTTT	CASSLHAGLNTEAFF
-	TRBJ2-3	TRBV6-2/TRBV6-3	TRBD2	TGTGCCAGCAGTTACGAGGCTAGCGGGAGGGCCACAGATACGCAGTATTTT	CASSYEASGRATDTQYF
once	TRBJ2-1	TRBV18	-	TGTGCCAGCTCACCCCCAGCCGGGACATCCGCCCTTAGCTCCTACAATGAGCAGTTCTTC	CASSPPAGTSALSSYNEQFF
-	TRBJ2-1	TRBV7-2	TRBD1	TGTGCCAGCACTGGATTCCGGGACAGGGTCCATGAGCAGTTCTTC	CASTGFRDRVHEQFF
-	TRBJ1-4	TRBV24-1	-	TGTGCCACCAGTGACGGACAGTCTAATGAAAAACTGTTTTTT	CATSDGQSNEKLFF
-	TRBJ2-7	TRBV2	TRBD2	TGTGCCAGCAGGTCCACTAGCGGGGGTAGCTCCTACGAGCAGTACTTC	CASRSTSGGSSYEQYF
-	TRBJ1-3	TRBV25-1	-	TGTGCCAGCAGTGAGATCCAGGGGCGGGACACCATATATTTT	CASSEIQGRDTIYF
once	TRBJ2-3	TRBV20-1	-	TGCAGTGCTAGGGGGGCCCGCAACTATTTT	CSARGARNYF
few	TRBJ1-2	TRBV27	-	TGTGCCAGCAGTTTTCAGGGAGGTAGCTATGGCTACACCTTC	CASSFQGGSYGYTF